The T cell receptor beta chain described here comes from a study of T cell repertoires in cytomegalovirus infection. On the study more broadly: TCR beta signatures that were public indicated CMV infection and matching HLA type.

Concerning this clonotype itself: Its antigen is as yet unknown.

The CDR3 is 14 amino acids. Germline lookup yields CDR1 DFQATT and CDR2 SNEGSKA (reference sequence). Trimming stripped 4 bases from V and 0 bases from J, with 12 bases between. TCRdb analysed the reads with MiXCR anew, one entry per CDR3 protein. The repertoire consists of about 60,000 distinct CDR3 sequences, with 25% to 40% occurring once and the leading ten covering 55% to 75%. Findings of the study overall: The response measured ex vivo was dominated by TCR beta clonotypes (HLA-C-restricted and CMV-specific).

The rearrangement links TRBV20-1 to TRBJ1-1; no clear D. Sequenced sample: PBMCs, sequenced either directly or after in vitro stimulation (not recorded which). This TCR was sampled from a human donor in good health (CMV status not recorded). Some clones in this sample may be carry-over from other donors' samples. CDR3 sequence (DNA): TGCAGTGCTATCCGATTAGGGATGAACACTGAAGCTTTCTTT. Amino acids: CSAIRLGMNTEAFF.